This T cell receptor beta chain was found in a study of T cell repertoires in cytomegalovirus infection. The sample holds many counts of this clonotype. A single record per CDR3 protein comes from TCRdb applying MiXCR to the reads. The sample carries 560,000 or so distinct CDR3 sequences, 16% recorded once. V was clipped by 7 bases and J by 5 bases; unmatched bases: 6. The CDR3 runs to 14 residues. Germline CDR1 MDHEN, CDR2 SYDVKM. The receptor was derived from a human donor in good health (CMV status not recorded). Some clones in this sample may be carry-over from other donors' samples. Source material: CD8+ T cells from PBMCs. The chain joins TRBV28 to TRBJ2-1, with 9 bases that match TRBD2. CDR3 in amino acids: CASISSGSDNEQFF. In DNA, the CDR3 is TGTGCCAGCATCAGTAGCGGGAGCGACAATGAGCAGTTCTTC.